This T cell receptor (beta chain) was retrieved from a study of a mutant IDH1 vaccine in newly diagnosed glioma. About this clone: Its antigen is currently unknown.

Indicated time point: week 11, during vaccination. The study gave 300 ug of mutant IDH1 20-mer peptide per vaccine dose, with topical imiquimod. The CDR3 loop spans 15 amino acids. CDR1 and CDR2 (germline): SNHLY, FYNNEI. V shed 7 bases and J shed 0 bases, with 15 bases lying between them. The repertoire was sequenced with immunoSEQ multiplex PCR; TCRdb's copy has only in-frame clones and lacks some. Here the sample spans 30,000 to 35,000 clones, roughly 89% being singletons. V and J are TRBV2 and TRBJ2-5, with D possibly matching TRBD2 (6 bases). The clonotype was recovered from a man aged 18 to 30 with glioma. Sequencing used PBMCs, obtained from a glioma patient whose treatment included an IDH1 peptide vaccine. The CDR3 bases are TGTGCCAGCACCCAGTACCGGGGGTACCAAGAGACCCAGTACTTC. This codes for CASTQYRGYQETQYF.